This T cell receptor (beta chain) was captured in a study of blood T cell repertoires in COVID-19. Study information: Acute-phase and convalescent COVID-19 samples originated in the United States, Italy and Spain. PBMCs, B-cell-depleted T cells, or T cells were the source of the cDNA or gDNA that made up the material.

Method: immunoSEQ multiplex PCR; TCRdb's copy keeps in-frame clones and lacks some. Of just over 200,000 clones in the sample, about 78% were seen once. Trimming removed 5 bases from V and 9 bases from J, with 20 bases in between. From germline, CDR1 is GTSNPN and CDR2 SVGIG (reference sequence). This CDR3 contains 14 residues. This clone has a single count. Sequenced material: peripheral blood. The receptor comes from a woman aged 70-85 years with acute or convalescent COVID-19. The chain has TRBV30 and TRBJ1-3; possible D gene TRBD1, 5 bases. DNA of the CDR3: TGTGCCTGGTGCAGGACGTCTGGAAGGGGCACCATATATTTT. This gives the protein CAWCRTSGRGTIYF.